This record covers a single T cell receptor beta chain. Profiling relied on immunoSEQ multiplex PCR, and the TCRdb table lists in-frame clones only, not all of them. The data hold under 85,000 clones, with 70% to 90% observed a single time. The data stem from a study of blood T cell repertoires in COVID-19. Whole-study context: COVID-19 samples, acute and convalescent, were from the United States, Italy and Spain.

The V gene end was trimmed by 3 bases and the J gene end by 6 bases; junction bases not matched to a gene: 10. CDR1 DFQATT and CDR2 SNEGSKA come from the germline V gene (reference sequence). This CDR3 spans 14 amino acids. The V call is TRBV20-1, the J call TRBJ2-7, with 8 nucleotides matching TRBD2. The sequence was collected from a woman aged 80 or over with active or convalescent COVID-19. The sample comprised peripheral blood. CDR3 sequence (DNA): TGCAGTGCTAGTAGGGGGACTAGTAATATCGAGCAGTACTTC. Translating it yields CSASRGTSNIEQYF.